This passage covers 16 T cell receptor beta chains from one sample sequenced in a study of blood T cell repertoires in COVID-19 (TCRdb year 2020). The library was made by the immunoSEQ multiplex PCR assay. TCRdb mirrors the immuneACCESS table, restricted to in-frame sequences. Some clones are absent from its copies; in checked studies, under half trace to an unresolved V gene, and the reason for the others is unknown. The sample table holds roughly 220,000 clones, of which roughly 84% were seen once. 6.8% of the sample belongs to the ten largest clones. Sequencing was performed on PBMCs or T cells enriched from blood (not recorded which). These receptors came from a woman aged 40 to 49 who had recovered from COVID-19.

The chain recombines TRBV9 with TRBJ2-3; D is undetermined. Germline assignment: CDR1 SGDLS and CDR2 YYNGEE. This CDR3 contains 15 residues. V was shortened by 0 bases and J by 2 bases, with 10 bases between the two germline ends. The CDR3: CASSVGLPSTDTQYF. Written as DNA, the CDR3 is TGTGCCAGCAGCGTAGGGCTTCCATCCACAGATACGCAGTATTTT.

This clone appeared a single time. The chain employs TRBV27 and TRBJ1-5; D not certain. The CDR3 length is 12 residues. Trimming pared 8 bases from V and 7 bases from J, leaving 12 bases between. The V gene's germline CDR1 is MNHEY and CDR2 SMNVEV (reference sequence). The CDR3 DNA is TGTGCCAGCTCGCCAGGAGGGCAGCCCCAGCATTTT. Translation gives CASSPGGQPQHF.

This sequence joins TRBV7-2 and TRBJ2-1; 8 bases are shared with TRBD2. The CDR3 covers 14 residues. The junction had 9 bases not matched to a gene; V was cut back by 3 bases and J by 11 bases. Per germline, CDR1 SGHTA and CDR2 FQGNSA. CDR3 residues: CASSFGAGEAKQFF. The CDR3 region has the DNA TGTGCCAGCAGCTTTGGAGCGGGAGAAGCTAAGCAGTTCTTC.

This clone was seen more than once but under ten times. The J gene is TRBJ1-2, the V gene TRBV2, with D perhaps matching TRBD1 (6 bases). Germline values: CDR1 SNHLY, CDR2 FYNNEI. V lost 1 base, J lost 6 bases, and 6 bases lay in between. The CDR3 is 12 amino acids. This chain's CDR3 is CASSEEGDGYTF. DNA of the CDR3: TGTGCCAGCAGTGAAGAGGGGGATGGCTACACCTTC.

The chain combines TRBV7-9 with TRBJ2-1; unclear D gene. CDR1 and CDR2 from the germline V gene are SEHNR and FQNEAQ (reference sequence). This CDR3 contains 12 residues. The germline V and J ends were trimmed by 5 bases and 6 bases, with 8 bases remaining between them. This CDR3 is CASSPVPNEQFF. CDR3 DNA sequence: TGTGCCAGCAGCCCGGTCCCCAATGAGCAGTTCTTC.

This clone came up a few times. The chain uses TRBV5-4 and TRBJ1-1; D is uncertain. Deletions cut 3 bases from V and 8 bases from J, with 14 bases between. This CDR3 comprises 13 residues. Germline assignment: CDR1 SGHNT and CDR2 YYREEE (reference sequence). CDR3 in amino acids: CASSWASTPEAFF. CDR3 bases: TGTGCCAGCAGCTGGGCCTCCACGCCCGAAGCTTTCTTT.

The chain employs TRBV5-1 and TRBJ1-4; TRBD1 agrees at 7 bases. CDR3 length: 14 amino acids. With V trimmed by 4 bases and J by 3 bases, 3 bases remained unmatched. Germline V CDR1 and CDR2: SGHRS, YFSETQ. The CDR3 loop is CASSTGQPNEKLFF. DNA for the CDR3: TGCGCCAGCAGCACGGGACAGCCTAATGAAAAACTGTTTTTT.

In DNA form, the CDR3 reads TGTGCCAGCAGGACAGTTGCAGGGGAAAAACTGTTTTTT. Protein product: CASRTVAGEKLFF. V is TRBV27 and J is TRBJ1-4; D is perhaps TRBD1 (5 bases). The germline V gene has CDR1 MNHEY and CDR2 SMNVEV (reference sequence). The CDR3 loop spans 13 amino acids. Trimming stripped 6 bases from V and 8 bases from J, with 13 bases between.

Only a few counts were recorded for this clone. The CDR3 DNA reads TGTGCCTCCAGGGGGTGGAACACTGAAGCTTTCTTT. This translates into CASRGWNTEAFF. V is TRBV10-3 and J is TRBJ1-1; 7 nucleotides line up with TRBD1. This CDR3 has 12 amino acids. The V segment lost 11 bases and the J segment 1 base; nucleotides outside the gene matches: 4. Germline V gene data show CDR1 as ENHRY and CDR2 as SYGVKD.

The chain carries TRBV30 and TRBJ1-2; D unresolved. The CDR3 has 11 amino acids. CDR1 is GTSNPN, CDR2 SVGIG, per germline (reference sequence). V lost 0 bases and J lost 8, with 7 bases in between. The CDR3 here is CAWSVAIGYTF. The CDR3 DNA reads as TGTGCCTGGAGTGTAGCGATCGGCTACACCTTC.

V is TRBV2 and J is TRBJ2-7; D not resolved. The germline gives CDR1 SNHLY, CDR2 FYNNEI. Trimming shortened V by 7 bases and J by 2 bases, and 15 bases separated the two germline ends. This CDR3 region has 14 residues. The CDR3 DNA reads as TGTGCCAGCACCCACTGGCGGTCCGCCTACGAGCAGTACTTC. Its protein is CASTHWRSAYEQYF.

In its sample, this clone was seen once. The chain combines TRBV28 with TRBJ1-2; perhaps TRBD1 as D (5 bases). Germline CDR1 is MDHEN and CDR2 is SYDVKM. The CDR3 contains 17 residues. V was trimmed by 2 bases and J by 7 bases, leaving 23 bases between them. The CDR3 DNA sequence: TGTGCCAGCAGTTTAATAGGGTGGGCAGGGTCCTCCGGTGGCTACACCTTC. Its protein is CASSLIGWAGSSGGYTF.

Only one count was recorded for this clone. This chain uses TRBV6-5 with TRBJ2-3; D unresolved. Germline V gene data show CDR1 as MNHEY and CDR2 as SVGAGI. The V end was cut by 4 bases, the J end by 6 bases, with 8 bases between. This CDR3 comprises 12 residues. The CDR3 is CASSFGYDTQYF. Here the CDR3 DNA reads TGTGCCAGCAGTTTCGGGTACGATACGCAGTATTTT.

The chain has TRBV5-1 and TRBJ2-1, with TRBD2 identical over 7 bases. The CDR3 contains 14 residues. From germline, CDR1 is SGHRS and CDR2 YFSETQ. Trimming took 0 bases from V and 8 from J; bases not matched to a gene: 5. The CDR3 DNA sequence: TGCGCCAGCAGCTTGGGACTAGCAGGATATGAGCAGTTCTTC. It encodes CASSLGLAGYEQFF. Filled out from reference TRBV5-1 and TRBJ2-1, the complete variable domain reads KAGVTQTPRYLIKTRGQQVTLSCSPISGHRSVSWYQQTPGQGLQFLFEYFSETQRNKGNFPGRFSGRQFSNSRSEMNVSTLELGDSALYLCASSLGLAGYEQFFGPGTRLTVL.

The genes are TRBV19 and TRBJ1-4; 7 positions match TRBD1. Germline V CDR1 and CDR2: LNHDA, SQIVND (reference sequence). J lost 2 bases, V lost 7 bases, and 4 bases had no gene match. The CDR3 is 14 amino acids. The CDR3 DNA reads TGTGCCAGTAATCAGGGGGATACTAATGAAAAACTGTTTTTT. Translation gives CASNQGDTNEKLFF.

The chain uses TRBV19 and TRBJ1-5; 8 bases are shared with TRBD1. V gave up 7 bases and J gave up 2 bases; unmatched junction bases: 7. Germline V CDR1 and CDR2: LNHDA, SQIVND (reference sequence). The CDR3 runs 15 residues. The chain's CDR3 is CASTTTGVGNQPQHF. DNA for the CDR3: TGTGCCAGTACTACGACAGGGGTCGGCAATCAGCCCCAGCATTTT.